Described below is a single T cell receptor (beta chain) sequence and its context. CDR1 and CDR2 (germline): LNHDA, SQIVND (reference sequence). This CDR3 is built from 15 residues. Trimming left V 7 bases short and J 2 bases short, with 16 bases between. Libraries were prepared by immunoSEQ multiplex PCR; TCRdb keeps only in-frame clonotypes and omits some of them. The sample lists tens of thousands of clones, just under 95% seen once, with about 0.26% in the top ten. The sample belongs to a study of technical replicates of blood from a few donors. This chain connects TRBV19 to TRBJ2-3; perhaps TRBD1 as D (6 bases). Sequenced sample: T cells isolated from PBMCs. This TCR was recovered from a human donor in good health. CDR3 in DNA: TGTGCCAGTATGCCACAGGGTGAGTCCACAGATACGCAGTATTTT. It codes for CASMPQGESTDTQYF.